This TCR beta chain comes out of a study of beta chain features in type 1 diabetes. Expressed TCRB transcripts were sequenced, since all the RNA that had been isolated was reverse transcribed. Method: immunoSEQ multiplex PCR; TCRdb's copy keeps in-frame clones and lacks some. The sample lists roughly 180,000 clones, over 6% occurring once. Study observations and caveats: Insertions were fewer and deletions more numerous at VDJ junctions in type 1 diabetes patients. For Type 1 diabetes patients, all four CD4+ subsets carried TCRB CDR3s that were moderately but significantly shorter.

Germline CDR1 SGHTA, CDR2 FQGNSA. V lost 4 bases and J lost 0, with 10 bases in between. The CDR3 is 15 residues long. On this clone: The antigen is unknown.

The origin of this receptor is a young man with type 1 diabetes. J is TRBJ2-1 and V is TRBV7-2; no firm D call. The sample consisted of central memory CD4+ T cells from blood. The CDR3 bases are TGTGCCAGCAGCTCCGCGGTCTCCTCCTACAATGAGCAGTTCTTC. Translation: CASSSAVSSYNEQFF.